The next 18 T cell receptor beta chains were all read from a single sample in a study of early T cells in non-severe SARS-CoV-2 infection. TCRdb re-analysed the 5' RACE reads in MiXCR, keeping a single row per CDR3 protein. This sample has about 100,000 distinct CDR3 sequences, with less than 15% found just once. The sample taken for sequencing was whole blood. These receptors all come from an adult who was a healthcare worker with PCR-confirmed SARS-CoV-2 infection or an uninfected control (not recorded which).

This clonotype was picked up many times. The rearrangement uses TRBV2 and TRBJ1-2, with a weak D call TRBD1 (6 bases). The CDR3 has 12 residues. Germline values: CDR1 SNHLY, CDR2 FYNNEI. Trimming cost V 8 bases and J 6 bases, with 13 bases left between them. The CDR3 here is CASRTVDDGYTF. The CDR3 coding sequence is TGTGCCAGCCGGACAGTTGACGATGGCTACACCTTC.

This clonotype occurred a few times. The CDR3 is CASMPKRSYNEQFF. The CDR3 region has the DNA TGTGCCAGCATGCCTAAGCGGAGCTACAATGAGCAGTTCTTC. This chain links TRBV2 with TRBJ2-1; D may be TRBD2 (5 bases). V was cut by 7 bases and J by 3 bases, with 13 bases left in between. Germline assignment: CDR1 SNHLY and CDR2 FYNNEI. The CDR3 has 14 residues. Variable domain in full (rest from reference TRBV2 and TRBJ2-1): EPEVTQTPSHQVTQMGQEVILRCVPISNHLYFYWYRQILGQKVEFLVSFYNNEISEKSEIFDDQFSVERPDGSNFTLKIRSTKLEDSAMYFCASMPKRSYNEQFFGPGTRLTVL.

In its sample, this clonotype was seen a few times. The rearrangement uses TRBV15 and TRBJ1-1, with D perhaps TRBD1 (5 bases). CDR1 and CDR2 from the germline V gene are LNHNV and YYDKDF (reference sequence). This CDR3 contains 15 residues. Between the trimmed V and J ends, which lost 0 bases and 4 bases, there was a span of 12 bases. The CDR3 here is CATSRDPTARTEAFF. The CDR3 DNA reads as TGTGCCACCAGCAGAGACCCGACAGCTCGCACTGAAGCTTTCTTT.

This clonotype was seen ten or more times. The CDR3 spells CASGFGSGSNEQFF. CDR3 sequence (DNA): TGTGCTAGTGGTTTTGGTAGCGGGAGTAATGAGCAGTTCTTC. The J gene is TRBJ2-1, the V gene TRBV12-5; 9 bases fit TRBD2. Germline trimming cut 3 bases from V and 7 bases from J; bases unmatched to any gene: 4. Germline-derived CDR1 and CDR2 are LGHNT and FRNRAP. The CDR3 extends over 14 amino acids.

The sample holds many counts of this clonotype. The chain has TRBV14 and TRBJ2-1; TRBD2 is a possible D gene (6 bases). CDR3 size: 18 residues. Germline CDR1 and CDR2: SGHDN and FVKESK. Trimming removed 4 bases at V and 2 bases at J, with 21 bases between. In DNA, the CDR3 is TGTGCCAGCAGCCGCTGGATTTTGCGGGACCCAACCTACAATGAGCAGTTCTTC. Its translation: CASSRWILRDPTYNEQFF. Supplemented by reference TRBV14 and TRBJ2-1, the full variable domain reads EAGVTQFPSHSVIEKGQTVTLRCDPISGHDNLYWYRRVMGKEIKFLLHFVKESKQDESGMPNNRFLAERTGGTYSTLKVQPAELEDSGVYFCASSRWILRDPTYNEQFFGPGTRLTVL.

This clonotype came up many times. The chain's CDR3 is CASRFLNTEAFF. In DNA form, the CDR3 reads TGTGCCAGCCGTTTTTTGAACACTGAAGCTTTCTTT. V usage is TRBV7-9 and J usage is TRBJ1-1; D is unresolved. CDR3 length: 12 amino acids. Deletions cut 8 bases from V and 0 bases from J, with 7 bases between. Per the germline V gene, CDR1 is SEHNR and CDR2 is FQNEAQ (reference sequence).

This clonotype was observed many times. CDR3 sequence: CSAEAGLVRGEQFF. CDR3 nucleotide sequence: TGCAGCGCCGAGGCGGGGCTAGTGAGGGGTGAGCAGTTCTTC. The chain joins TRBV29-1 to TRBJ2-1; possibly TRBD2 for D (6 bases). The germline V gene encodes CDR1 SQVTM and CDR2 ANQGSEA. The CDR3 is 14 residues long. Trimming took 7 bases from V and 9 from J, leaving 22 bases between them.

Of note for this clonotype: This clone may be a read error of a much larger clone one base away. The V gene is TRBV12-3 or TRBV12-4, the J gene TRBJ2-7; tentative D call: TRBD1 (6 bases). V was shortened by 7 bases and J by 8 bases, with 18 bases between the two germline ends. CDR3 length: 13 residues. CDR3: CASTPTGLPKQYF. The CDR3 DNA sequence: TGTGCCAGCACCCCGACAGGCCTACCGAAGCAGTACTTC.

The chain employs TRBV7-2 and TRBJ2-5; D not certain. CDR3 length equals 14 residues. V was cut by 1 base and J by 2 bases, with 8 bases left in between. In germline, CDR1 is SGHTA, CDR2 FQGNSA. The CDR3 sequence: CASSLVRAQETQYF. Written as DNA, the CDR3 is TGTGCCAGCAGCTTAGTACGGGCTCAAGAGACCCAGTACTTC.

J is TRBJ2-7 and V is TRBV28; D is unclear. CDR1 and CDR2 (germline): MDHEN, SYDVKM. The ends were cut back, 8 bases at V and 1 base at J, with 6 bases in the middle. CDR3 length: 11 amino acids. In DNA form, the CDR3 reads TGTGCCAGCGGAATTTCCTACGAGCAGTACTTC. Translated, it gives CASGISYEQYF. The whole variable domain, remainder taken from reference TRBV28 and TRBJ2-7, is DVKVTQSSRYLVKRTGEKVFLECVQDMDHENMFWYRQDPGLGLRLIYFSYDVKMKEKGDIPEGYSVSREKKERFSLILESASTNQTSMYLCASGISYEQYFGPGTRLTVT.

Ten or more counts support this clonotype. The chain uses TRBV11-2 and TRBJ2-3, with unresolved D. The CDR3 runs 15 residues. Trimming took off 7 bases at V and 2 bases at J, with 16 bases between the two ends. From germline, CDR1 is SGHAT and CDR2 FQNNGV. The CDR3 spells CASTSVKAYTDTQYF. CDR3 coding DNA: TGTGCCAGCACCTCCGTCAAAGCCTACACAGATACGCAGTATTTT.

DNA of the CDR3: TGCAGCGTGATACTAGCGGGAGCGGGTGATGAGCAGTTCTTC. Amino acids: CSVILAGAGDEQFF. The rearrangement uses TRBV29-1 and TRBJ2-1; 11 bases are a match to TRBD2. This CDR3 comprises 14 residues. V was pared by 6 bases and J by 8 bases, with 9 bases of the junction left unmatched. The germline V gene has CDR1 SQVTM and CDR2 ANQGSEA.

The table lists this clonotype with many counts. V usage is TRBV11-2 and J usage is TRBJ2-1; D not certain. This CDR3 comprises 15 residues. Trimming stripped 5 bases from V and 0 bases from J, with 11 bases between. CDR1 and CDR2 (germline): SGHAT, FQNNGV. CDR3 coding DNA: TGTGCCAGCAGCCAAAGGGTTTACTCCTACAATGAGCAGTTCTTC. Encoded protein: CASSQRVYSYNEQFF.

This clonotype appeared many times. CDR3 residues: CASNSGANVLTF. The CDR3 DNA reads as TGTGCCAGTAATTCTGGGGCCAACGTCCTGACTTTC. V and J are TRBV3-1 and TRBJ2-6, with unresolved D. V was trimmed by 9 bases and J by 1 base, leaving 4 bases between them. The CDR3 has 12 residues. CDR1 LGHDT and CDR2 YNNKEL come from the germline V gene (reference sequence).

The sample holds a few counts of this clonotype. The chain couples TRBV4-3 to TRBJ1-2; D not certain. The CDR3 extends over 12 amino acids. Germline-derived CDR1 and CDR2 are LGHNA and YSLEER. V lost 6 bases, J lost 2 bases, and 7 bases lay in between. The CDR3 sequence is CASRGSNYGYTF. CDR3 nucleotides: TGCGCCAGCAGGGGTTCAAACTATGGCTACACCTTC.

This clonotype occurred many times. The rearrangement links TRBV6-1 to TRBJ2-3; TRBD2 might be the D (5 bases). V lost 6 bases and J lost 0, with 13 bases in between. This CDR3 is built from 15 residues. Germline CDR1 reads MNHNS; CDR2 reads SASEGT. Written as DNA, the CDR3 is TGTGCCAGCAGCCGCCGGACTCAGAGCACAGATACGCAGTATTTT. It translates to CASSRRTQSTDTQYF.

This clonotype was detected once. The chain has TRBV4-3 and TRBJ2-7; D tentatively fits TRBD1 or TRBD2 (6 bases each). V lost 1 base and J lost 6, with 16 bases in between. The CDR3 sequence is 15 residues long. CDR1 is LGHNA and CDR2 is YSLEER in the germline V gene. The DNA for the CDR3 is TGCGCCAGCAGCCAAGTGGGCGGAGGGGGATCCGAGCAGTACTTC. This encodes CASSQVGGGGSEQYF.

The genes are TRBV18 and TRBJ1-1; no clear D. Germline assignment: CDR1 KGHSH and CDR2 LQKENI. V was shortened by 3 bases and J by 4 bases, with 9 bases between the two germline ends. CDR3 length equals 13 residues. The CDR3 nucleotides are TGTGCCAGCTCACCCGGCAGGACCACTGAAGCTTTCTTT. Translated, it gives CASSPGRTTEAFF.